This entry lists 30 T cell receptor beta chains sequenced from one sample in a study of cytomegalovirus exposure and HLA in healthy donors (dated by TCRdb to 2016 to 2017). Receptors were amplified or captured by the immunoSEQ multiplex PCR assay. For the multiplex PCR, a mixture combining 60 forward primers for TCR Vbeta segments and 13 reverse primers for TCR Jbeta segments was used. TCRdb limited this immuneACCESS table to in-frame rearrangements with V and J called. A share of clones is missing; checked studies link under half to unresolved V genes, and the rest is unexplained. Present in this sample are roughly 150,000 clones, 76% of which were seen just once. Under 2% of the sample is taken by the ten largest. Sequenced sample: PBMCs. The receptors derive from a woman in her thirties or forties in good health and CMV-seronegative.

This chain connects TRBV6-1 to TRBJ2-6; TRBD1 aligns across 7 bases. The trim removed 2 bases at V and 0 bases at J, leaving 16 bases unmatched. The V gene's germline CDR1 is MNHNS and CDR2 SASEGT. This CDR3 has 21 amino acids. CDR3 bases: TGTGCCAGCAGTGAAAAGGGGGTGAGGACAGGTTTTCACTCTGGGGCCAACGTCCTGACTTTC. Amino acid sequence: CASSEKGVRTGFHSGANVLTF.

V and J are TRBV28 and TRBJ1-1, with D unclear. This CDR3 contains 13 residues. The V and J ends lost 1 base and 1 base respectively, with 4 bases between them. CDR1 is MDHEN, CDR2 SYDVKM, per germline. DNA for the CDR3: TGTGCCAGCAGTTTATACAGGAACACTGAAGCTTTCTTT. Protein product: CASSLYRNTEAFF.

In this sample, this clone turned up a few times. The rearrangement joins TRBV4-1 to TRBJ1-5; perhaps TRBD1 as D (5 bases). Trimming took 0 bases from V and 0 from J, leaving 6 bases between them. CDR1 MGHRA and CDR2 YSYEKL come from the germline V gene. The length of the CDR3 is 15 residues. For the CDR3, the DNA is TGCGCCAGCAGCCAAGATAGGGGTAGCAATCAGCCCCAGCATTTT. Translating it yields CASSQDRGSNQPQHF.

The V call is TRBV2, the J call TRBJ2-6, with 8 nucleotides matching TRBD1. The CDR3 loop spans 16 amino acids. Unmatched junction bases numbered 3, after V lost 3 bases and J lost 2 bases. Germline CDR1 SNHLY, CDR2 FYNNEI. CDR3 in amino acids: CASSDGRGPGANVLTF. The CDR3 region has the DNA TGTGCCAGCAGTGATGGCAGGGGGCCTGGGGCCAACGTCCTGACTTTC.

V usage is TRBV11-2 and J usage is TRBJ2-6; D gene uncertain. Germline V lookup: CDR1 SGHAT, CDR2 FQNNGV. Trimming left V 5 bases short and J 3 bases short, with 14 bases between. CDR3 length: 16 amino acids. CDR3: CASSPRVGYGANVLTF. CDR3 bases: TGTGCCAGCAGCCCTAGAGTGGGTTATGGGGCCAACGTCCTGACTTTC.

This clone has a single count. The chain combines TRBV27 with TRBJ1-2; unclear D gene. CDR3 length: 14 amino acids. Germline CDR1 MNHEY, CDR2 SMNVEV (reference sequence). V lost 6 bases to trimming and J lost 6 bases, with 17 bases between them. This CDR3 reads CASSPMGGYHGYTF. In nucleotides, the CDR3 is TGTGCCAGCAGCCCGATGGGAGGGTATCATGGCTACACCTTC.

The J gene is TRBJ1-1, the V gene TRBV30, with D maybe TRBD1 (5 bases). The CDR3 has 14 residues. Trimming removed 0 bases from V and 2 bases from J, with 10 bases in between. The germline V gene encodes CDR1 GTSNPN and CDR2 SVGIG (reference sequence). CDR3 residues: CAWSVVGVNTEAFF. The CDR3 nucleotides are TGTGCCTGGAGTGTTGTAGGGGTAAACACTGAAGCTTTCTTT.

The V and J genes are TRBV19 and TRBJ2-5; 8 positions match TRBD2. V shed 6 bases and J 4 bases; nucleotides not matched to a gene: 1. Germline CDR1 is LNHDA and CDR2 is SQIVND (reference sequence). The CDR3 covers 12 residues. The CDR3 DNA follows: TGTGCCAGTAGGCTAGCGGGAGAGACCCAGTACTTC. Translation gives CASRLAGETQYF.

This chain uses TRBV4-2 with TRBJ1-5; tentatively, D is TRBD1 (5 bases). There are 12 residues in the CDR3. V was trimmed by 2 bases and J by 10 bases, leaving 9 bases between them. Germline CDR1 and CDR2: LGHNA and YNFKEQ. This CDR3 reads CASSQWGGPQHF. The CDR3 DNA follows: TGTGCCAGCAGCCAATGGGGGGGACCCCAGCATTTT.

The count of this clone is one. The rearrangement joins TRBV10-3 to TRBJ2-3; 9 positions agree with TRBD2. CDR1 is ENHRY and CDR2 is SYGVKD in the germline V gene. The CDR3 is 16 amino acids. Trimming took 10 bases from V and 1 from J; bases not matched to a gene: 12. CDR3 amino acids: CATTSLAGEGTDTQYF. Here the CDR3 DNA reads TGTGCCACGACGTCGTTAGCGGGGGAGGGCACAGATACGCAGTATTTT.

The table lists this clone with a few counts. In DNA, the CDR3 is TGTGCCAGCAGCAGCCAGGACAGGGCGGGAAACACCATATATTTT. Translating gives CASSSQDRAGNTIYF. The chain couples TRBV7-6 to TRBJ1-3; 8 bases line up with TRBD1. The junction had 7 bases not matched to a gene; V was cut back by 5 bases and J by 4 bases. This CDR3 has 15 residues. Germline V gene lookup returns CDR1 SGHVS and CDR2 FNYEAQ. Full variable domain (outside the CDR3, taken from reference TRBV7-6 and TRBJ1-3): GAGVSQSPRYKVTKRGQDVALRCDPISGHVSLYWYRQALGQGPEFLTYFNYEAQQDKSGLPNDRFSAERPEGSISTLTIQRTEQRDSAMYRCASSSQDRAGNTIYFGEGSWLTVV.

CDR3 loop: CASSRAPGAKNIQYF. The DNA for the CDR3 is TGCGCCAGCAGCCGAGCGCCGGGGGCCAAAAACATTCAGTACTTC. The V gene is TRBV5-1, the J gene TRBJ2-4; D is perhaps TRBD2 (5 bases). The V gene lost 4 bases and the J gene lost 1 base, with 12 bases spanning the gap. The CDR3 covers 15 residues. Germline V CDR1 and CDR2: SGHRS, YFSETQ.

The chain recombines TRBV7-9 with TRBJ2-3; a possible D gene is TRBD2 (5 bases). Germline V lookup: CDR1 SEHNR, CDR2 FQNEAQ (reference sequence). The CDR3 contains 15 residues. Trimming cost V 5 bases and J 2 bases, with 14 bases left between them. This CDR3 reads CASSPRSGPTDTQYF. CDR3 nucleotide sequence: TGTGCCAGCAGCCCTAGGAGCGGACCCACAGATACGCAGTATTTT.

The rearrangement uses TRBV7-9 and TRBJ2-7, with unresolved D. Trimming shortened V by 2 bases and J by 0 bases, and 11 bases separated the two germline ends. Germline lookup yields CDR1 SEHNR and CDR2 FQNEAQ (reference sequence). CDR3 length: 15 amino acids. Written as DNA, the CDR3 is TGTGCCAGCAGCTTACGGCAGGTGAGCTCCTACGAGCAGTACTTC. It codes for CASSLRQVSSYEQYF. The variable domain in full, completed from reference TRBV7-9 and TRBJ2-7, reads DTGVSQNPRHKITKRGQNVTFRCDPISEHNRLYWYRQTLGQGPEFLTYFQNEAQLEKSRLLSDRFSAERPKGSFSTLEIQRTEQGDSAMYLCASSLRQVSSYEQYFGPGTRLTVT.

J is TRBJ1-2 and V is TRBV2; D perhaps matches TRBD1 (6 bases). Between the trimmed V and J ends, which lost 8 bases and 5 bases, there was a span of 12 bases. CDR1 and CDR2 from the germline V gene are SNHLY and FYNNEI. The CDR3 consists of 12 residues. The CDR3 DNA sequence: TGTGCCAGCGAACAGGGCTGGTATGGCTACACCTTC. Its translation: CASEQGWYGYTF.

This clone was seen more than once but under ten times. The chain recombines TRBV6-5 with TRBJ1-2; a possible D gene is TRBD1 (5 bases). The CDR3 totals 14 residues. CDR1 MNHEY and CDR2 SVGAGI come from the germline V gene. V lost 6 bases and J lost 8, with 19 bases in between. The CDR3 region is CASRVVGGGEGYTF. CDR3 in DNA: TGTGCCAGCAGGGTCGTTGGGGGGGGTGAGGGCTACACCTTC.

The chain uses TRBV18 and TRBJ2-7; TRBD1 matches 7 bases. With V trimmed by 6 bases and J by 0 bases, 11 bases remained unmatched. Germline CDR1 and CDR2: KGHSH and LQKENI. The length of the CDR3 is 16 residues. As DNA, the CDR3 is TGTGCCAGCTCCTCAGGGATAGGGGGCTTCTCCTACGAGCAGTACTTC. Residues: CASSSGIGGFSYEQYF.

This sequence joins TRBV6-1 and TRBJ1-2; TRBD1 might be the D (5 bases). CDR1 and CDR2 (germline): MNHNS, SASEGT. V was cut by 11 bases and J by 6 bases, with 13 bases left in between. CDR3 size: 11 residues. CDR3 bases: TGTGCCGCTTCGCCCAGGGATGGCTACACCTTC. This encodes CAASPRDGYTF.

A note on this clone: Since no conserved phenylalanine or tryptophan closes the CDR3, a read error is the likely cause. The gene calls are TRBV10-2 and TRBJ1-2; TRBD1 aligns across 10 bases. Germline V gene sequence: CDR1 WSHSY, CDR2 SAAADI. The CDR3 runs to 15 residues. V was pared by 5 bases and J by 8 bases, with 11 bases of the junction left unmatched. The CDR3 is CASSSYRQGAEGYTS. CDR3 in DNA: TGCGCCAGCAGTTCGTATAGACAGGGGGCGGAAGGCTACACCTCC.

The chain couples TRBV6-1 to TRBJ2-5; D is perhaps TRBD2 (6 bases). V lost 4 bases, J lost 5 bases, and 11 bases lay in between. Germline V lookup: CDR1 MNHNS, CDR2 SASEGT. The CDR3 consists of 13 residues. The CDR3 region is CASSVSGRETQYF. The CDR3 DNA sequence: TGTGCCAGCAGTGTATCGGGGAGGGAGACCCAGTACTTC.

This clone occurred a few times. The V gene is TRBV14, the J gene TRBJ1-2; D possibly corresponds to TRBD1 (6 bases). The CDR3 has 14 amino acids. The germline CDR1 and CDR2 sequences are SGHDN and FVKESK. The germline V and J ends were trimmed by 6 bases and 6 bases, with 17 bases remaining between them. As DNA, the CDR3 is TGTGCCAGCAGTTTTTCCGGGACACCAAATGGCTACACCTTC. Translation: CASSFSGTPNGYTF.

Worth noting for this clone: This specimen includes other DNA sequences encoding the same CDR3. The V gene is TRBV4-1, the J gene TRBJ2-7, with 15 bases lining up with TRBD2. Germline assignment: CDR1 MGHRA and CDR2 YSYEKL. V gave up 6 bases and J gave up 7 bases; unmatched junction bases: 4. This CDR3 spans 14 amino acids. The CDR3 DNA follows: TGCGCCAGCAGTCCTGGACTAGCGGGGGGGGAGCAGTACTTC. Translated: CASSPGLAGGEQYF.

This clone has just one count. The chain joins TRBV2 to TRBJ2-3; 9 nucleotides align to TRBD2. This CDR3 is built from 16 residues. The V segment lost 6 bases and the J segment 4 bases; nucleotides outside the gene matches: 11. From germline, CDR1 is SNHLY and CDR2 FYNNEI. The CDR3 reads CASRNLAGVGPDTQYF. The DNA of the CDR3 is TGTGCCAGCAGAAACTTAGCGGGAGTAGGCCCAGATACGCAGTATTTT.

The chain combines TRBV5-1 with TRBJ1-2; 10 bases agree with TRBD1. The J segment lost 4 bases and the V segment lost 4 bases, leaving 7 bases of the junction unmatched. This CDR3 spans 15 amino acids. The germline CDR1 and CDR2 sequences are SGHRS and YFSETQ. CDR3 sequence reads: CASSIGTGELYGYTF. The CDR3 bases are TGCGCCAGCAGCATTGGGACAGGGGAACTCTATGGCTACACCTTC.

The V and J genes are TRBV5-1 and TRBJ2-2; tentatively, D is TRBD2 (5 bases). The germline gives CDR1 SGHRS, CDR2 YFSETQ. Between the trimmed V and J ends, which lost 1 base and 7 bases, there was a span of 14 bases. The CDR3 consists of 15 residues. In DNA, the CDR3 is TGCGCCAGCAGCTTGTCGACGGGGATAGTCGGGGAGCTGTTTTTT. Encoded protein: CASSLSTGIVGELFF. Looking up the rest from reference TRBV5-1 and TRBJ2-2 gives the full variable domain: KAGVTQTPRYLIKTRGQQVTLSCSPISGHRSVSWYQQTPGQGLQFLFEYFSETQRNKGNFPGRFSGRQFSNSRSEMNVSTLELGDSALYLCASSLSTGIVGELFFGEGSRLTVL.

This clone appeared a single time. This chain uses TRBV5-4 with TRBJ1-1; D is unresolved. CDR3 length: 10 amino acids. CDR1 is SGHNT, CDR2 YYREEE, per germline (reference sequence). The CDR3 DNA is TGTGCAGAGGGATCAGGTGAAGCTTTCTTT. Amino acids: CAEGSGEAFF.

The genes are TRBV6-5 and TRBJ1-4; perhaps TRBD1 as D (6 bases). Germline V gene lookup returns CDR1 MNHEY and CDR2 SVGAGI. The CDR3 is 14 amino acids. V lost 6 bases to trimming and J lost 7 bases, with 15 bases between them. DNA of the CDR3: TGTGCCAGCAGATTAGGGGGGGCAGGTGAAAAACTGTTTTTT. Protein product: CASRLGGAGEKLFF.

The rearrangement joins TRBV6-1 to TRBJ2-7, with D hard to call. The V gene lost 6 bases and the J gene lost 3 bases, with 12 bases spanning the gap. The germline CDR1 and CDR2 sequences are MNHNS and SASEGT. The CDR3 is made up of 13 amino acids. The CDR3 DNA follows: TGTGCCAGCAGAGGCCCGACACTCTACGAGCAGTACTTC. Amino acids: CASRGPTLYEQYF.

This clone has only a few counts. This chain's CDR3 is CASSDRGTSGANVLTF. CDR3 nucleotides: TGCGCCAGCAGCGACAGGGGAACCTCTGGGGCCAACGTCCTGACTTTC. J is TRBJ2-6 and V is TRBV10-2, with TRBD1 matching over 8 bases. CDR1 WSHSY and CDR2 SAAADI come from the germline V gene. With 6 bases clipped from V and 0 bases from J, the junction kept 4 bases outside the gene matches. The CDR3 has 16 amino acids.

The CDR3 bases are TGCGCCAGCAGCTCCGGGACAGGGCCCTCTGGGGCCAACGTCCTGACTTTC. This encodes CASSSGTGPSGANVLTF. The chain joins TRBV5-1 to TRBJ2-6; 9 bases are shared with TRBD1. The CDR3 consists of 17 residues. Germline lookup yields CDR1 SGHRS and CDR2 YFSETQ. Trimming removed 3 bases from V and 0 bases from J; junction bases left unmatched: 4. The variable domain in full, completed from reference TRBV5-1 and TRBJ2-6, reads KAGVTQTPRYLIKTRGQQVTLSCSPISGHRSVSWYQQTPGQGLQFLFEYFSETQRNKGNFPGRFSGRQFSNSRSEMNVSTLELGDSALYLCASSSGTGPSGANVLTFGAGSRLTVL.